Listed below are T cell receptor beta chains from one sample, sequenced in a study of vaccination and CD4 T cells after COVID-19. TCRdb called the PCR reads again in MiXCR, with one record for every CDR3 protein. This table has approximately 5,000 distinct CDR3 sequences, around a quarter appearing once. These receptors have no identified antigens. The source material was CD4+ T cells from blood, cultured in vitro. The receptors were sampled from a human donor in good health. Both conserved end residues are part of each CDR3. The order of the fields is D gene, J gene, clone size, V gene, CDR3 protein, CDR3 DNA. A D gene is named only where the DNA matches it firmly. Size is stated for part of the rows, as once, few or many counts, or as a class when the clone is expanded.

TRBD2 | TRBJ2-1 | - | TRBV18 | CASSGLAGENEQFF | TGTGCCAGCTCCGGACTAGCGGGGGAGAATGAGCAGTTCTTC
- | TRBJ1-5 | - | TRBV30 | CAWSGVKAPQHF | TGTGCCTGGAGTGGCGTGAAAGCACCCCAGCATTTT
- | TRBJ2-1 | - | TRBV5-8 | CASSYNYLGTSYHNEQFF | TGTGCCAGCAGCTATAACTACCTCGGGACAAGCTATCACAATGAGCAGTTCTTC
- | TRBJ1-3 | - | TRBV6-5 | CASSYSPGRGKTIYF | TGTGCCAGCAGTTACTCTCCAGGGAGAGGAAAGACCATATATTTT
TRBD2 | TRBJ2-3 | - | TRBV7-3 | CASTATSGGDTQYF | TGTGCCAGCACCGCAACTAGCGGGGGTGATACGCAGTATTTT
- | TRBJ1-1 | few | TRBV7-2 | CASSPQYDTEAFF | TGTGCCAGCAGCCCCCAATACGATACTGAAGCTTTCTTT
- | TRBJ2-2 | few | TRBV7-9 | CASSHIRDFNTGELFF | TGTGCCAGCAGCCATATACGGGACTTCAACACCGGGGAGCTGTTTTTT
TRBD1 | TRBJ1-2 | medium-sized | TRBV27 | CASSLQGADGYTF | TGTGCCAGCAGTTTGCAGGGGGCCGATGGCTACACCTTC
TRBD1 | TRBJ2-3 | - | TRBV2 | CASRPGQDTDTQYF | TGTGCCAGCAGACCGGGACAGGACACAGATACGCAGTATTTT
TRBD1 | TRBJ2-3 | - | TRBV15 | CATGTASTDTQYF | TGTGCCACCGGGACAGCTAGCACAGATACGCAGTATTTT
- | TRBJ2-1 | - | TRBV5-1 | CASSLSLGDQGEQFF | TGCGCCAGCAGCTTGTCCCTGGGTGATCAGGGGGAGCAGTTCTTC
TRBD2 | TRBJ2-5 | - | TRBV7-3 | CASSPSAGGSETQYF | TGTGCCAGCAGCCCCTCCGCGGGGGGATCAGAGACCCAGTACTTC
TRBD1 | TRBJ1-1 | - | TRBV20-1 | CSAQTPTGANTEAFF | TGCAGTGCTCAAACTCCCACAGGGGCGAACACTGAAGCTTTCTTT
TRBD1 | TRBJ2-7 | - | TRBV29-1 | CSVKQGPPGEQYF | TGCAGCGTCAAACAGGGGCCCCCGGGCGAGCAGTACTTC
- | TRBJ2-5 | - | TRBV19 | CASSSQGSETQYF | TGTGCCAGTAGTTCACAGGGATCGGAGACCCAGTACTTC
- | TRBJ1-5 | - | TRBV10-3 | CAIGNQPQHF | TGTGCCATCGGTAATCAGCCCCAGCATTTT
- | TRBJ1-2 | few | TRBV19 | CASSILRDVGYGYTF | TGTGCCAGTAGTATCTTAAGGGATGTTGGCTATGGCTACACCTTC
- | TRBJ1-1 | - | TRBV10-2 | CASRRGLLPRTEAFF | TGCGCCAGCAGACGGGGTCTTCTACCGAGGACTGAAGCTTTCTTT
- | TRBJ1-1 | - | TRBV12-3/TRBV12-4 | CASSLGQGFGEAFF | TGTGCCAGCAGTTTAGGCCAGGGGTTTGGTGAAGCTTTCTTT
- | TRBJ2-7 | - | TRBV19 | CASRSQGNEQYF | TGTGCCAGTAGGTCTCAGGGTAACGAGCAGTACTTC
TRBD2 | TRBJ2-1 | - | TRBV29-1 | CSVELAGGPYNEQFF | TGCAGCGTTGAGCTAGCGGGGGGACCTTACAATGAGCAGTTCTTC
- | TRBJ2-7 | - | TRBV15 | CATSRDLGDEQYF | TGTGCCACCAGCAGAGATCTTGGAGACGAGCAGTACTTC
- | TRBJ1-5 | - | TRBV7-9 | CASSSDTGPLGPQHF | TGTGCCAGCAGCTCCGACACAGGGCCCTTAGGGCCCCAGCATTTT
- | TRBJ2-1 | - | TRBV7-2 | CASSRRSGSDYNEQFF | TGTGCCAGCAGCAGGAGGTCGGGGTCCGACTACAATGAGCAGTTCTTC
- | TRBJ1-1 | - | TRBV21-1 | CASSKGQGTTEAFF | TGTGCCAGCAGCAAAGGGCAGGGGACAACTGAAGCTTTCTTT
- | TRBJ2-3 | - | TRBV14 | CASNPTGPGTQYF | TGTGCCAGCAACCCAACAGGGCCCGGTACGCAGTATTTT
TRBD1 | TRBJ2-7 | once | TRBV5-1 | CASSFGTGTYEQYF | TGCGCCAGCAGCTTCGGGACAGGAACCTACGAGCAGTACTTC
- | TRBJ1-2 | - | TRBV9 | CASSVGGTYGYTF | TGTGCCAGCAGCGTGGGGGGCACCTATGGCTACACCTTC
- | TRBJ1-1 | - | TRBV20-1 | CSASDSPIPTEAFF | TGCAGTGCTAGTGATTCCCCTATCCCCACTGAAGCTTTCTTT
TRBD1 | TRBJ2-1 | - | TRBV29-1 | CSVDRDSSYNEQFF | TGCAGCGTTGACCGGGACAGCTCCTACAATGAGCAGTTCTTC
- | TRBJ2-1 | - | TRBV20-1 | CSARGRGPHNEQFF | TGCAGTGCTAGAGGCCGGGGACCCCACAATGAGCAGTTCTTC
TRBD1 | TRBJ2-5 | few | TRBV6-1 | CASSKLGGQGQETQYF | TGTGCCAGCAGTAAGCTAGGGGGACAGGGACAAGAGACCCAGTACTTC
TRBD1 | TRBJ1-2 | medium-sized | TRBV7-9 | CASSGDRVDGYTF | TGTGCCAGCAGTGGGGACAGGGTAGATGGCTACACCTTC
- | TRBJ1-1 | few | TRBV20-1 | CSARAGPTEAFF | TGCAGTGCTAGAGCTGGCCCCACTGAAGCTTTCTTT
- | TRBJ2-7 | few | TRBV7-6 | CASSLDSGVYEQYF | TGTGCCAGCAGCTTAGACAGTGGAGTCTACGAGCAGTACTTC
TRBD1 | TRBJ1-5 | - | TRBV7-3 | CASSLRDDREDQPQHF | TGTGCCAGCAGCTTAAGGGACGACAGGGAGGATCAGCCCCAGCATTTT
- | TRBJ1-5 | few | TRBV15 | CATRTTTGFGSNQPQHF | TGTGCCACCAGGACGACTACAGGGTTCGGGAGCAATCAGCCCCAGCATTTT
- | TRBJ1-1 | - | TRBV6-4 | CASRVTENTEAFF | TGTGCCAGCAGGGTGACAGAGAACACTGAAGCTTTCTTT
TRBD1 | TRBJ2-1 | few | TRBV20-1 | CSARGAKGAREEQFF | TGCAGTGCTAGAGGTGCGAAGGGGGCAAGGGAGGAGCAGTTCTTC
- | TRBJ2-3 | - | TRBV2 | CASRDWRPLSTDTQYF | TGTGCCAGCAGAGACTGGAGACCCCTTAGCACAGATACGCAGTATTTT
- | TRBJ1-5 | - | TRBV20-1 | CSATLTGNAPQHF | TGCAGTGCAACGTTGACAGGAAATGCGCCCCAGCATTTT
TRBD1 | TRBJ2-5 | - | TRBV5-1 | CASRRDRGTETQYF | TGCGCCAGCAGGAGGGACAGGGGCACAGAGACCCAGTACTTC
- | TRBJ2-6 | medium-sized | TRBV19 | CASTLVGTSGANVLTF | TGTGCCAGTACCCTTGTGGGAACTTCTGGGGCCAACGTCCTGACTTTC
- | TRBJ2-5 | - | TRBV5-6 | CASRWRGGGETQYF | TGTGCCAGCAGGTGGCGGGGAGGCGGAGAGACCCAGTACTTC
TRBD1 | TRBJ2-3 | - | TRBV19 | CASSQGVGTDTQYF | TGTGCCAGTAGTCAGGGGGTCGGCACAGATACGCAGTATTTT
TRBD1 | TRBJ1-1 | - | TRBV30 | CAWTQSQGADTEAFF | TGTGCCTGGACGCAAAGTCAGGGGGCAGACACTGAAGCTTTCTTT
TRBD1 | TRBJ1-6 | - | TRBV7-9 | CASRGLRQGNNSPLHF | TGTGCCAGCAGAGGACTCCGACAGGGTAATAATTCACCCCTCCACTTT
- | TRBJ1-2 | few | TRBV12-3/TRBV12-4 | CASSSTGYGYTF | TGTGCCAGCAGTTCCACAGGCTATGGCTACACCTTC
- | TRBJ1-6 | few | TRBV19 | CASSNPGTGNSPLHF | TGTGCCAGTAGTAACCCCGGGACGGGAAATTCACCCCTCCACTTT
- | TRBJ2-2 | few | TRBV6-1 | CASRRNVVAGELFF | TGTGCCAGCAGAAGGAACGTGGTTGCCGGGGAGCTGTTTTTT
- | TRBJ2-1 | - | TRBV5-4 | CASSLEWKGSEQFF | TGTGCCAGCAGCTTGGAGTGGAAGGGGAGTGAGCAGTTCTTC
- | TRBJ1-2 | - | TRBV2 | CASTEFGYTF | TGTGCCAGCACCGAGTTCGGCTACACCTTC
TRBD1 | TRBJ1-2 | few | TRBV28 | CASRPGTGNGYTF | TGTGCCAGCAGACCCGGGACAGGGAATGGCTACACCTTC
- | TRBJ1-5 | few | TRBV19 | CASRQEFLQPQHF | TGTGCCAGTAGGCAGGAGTTTTTGCAGCCCCAGCATTTT
TRBD1 | TRBJ1-2 | few | TRBV2 | CASTMTGVAHGYTF | TGTGCCAGCACCATGACAGGGGTGGCCCATGGCTACACCTTC
- | TRBJ2-2 | few | TRBV6-4 | CASSGRDTGELFF | TGTGCCAGCAGTGGCAGGGACACCGGGGAGCTGTTTTTT
TRBD1 | TRBJ2-1 | few | TRBV27 | CASSPRGTGVVF | TGTGCCAGCAGTCCTCGCGGGACAGGGGTTGTCTTC